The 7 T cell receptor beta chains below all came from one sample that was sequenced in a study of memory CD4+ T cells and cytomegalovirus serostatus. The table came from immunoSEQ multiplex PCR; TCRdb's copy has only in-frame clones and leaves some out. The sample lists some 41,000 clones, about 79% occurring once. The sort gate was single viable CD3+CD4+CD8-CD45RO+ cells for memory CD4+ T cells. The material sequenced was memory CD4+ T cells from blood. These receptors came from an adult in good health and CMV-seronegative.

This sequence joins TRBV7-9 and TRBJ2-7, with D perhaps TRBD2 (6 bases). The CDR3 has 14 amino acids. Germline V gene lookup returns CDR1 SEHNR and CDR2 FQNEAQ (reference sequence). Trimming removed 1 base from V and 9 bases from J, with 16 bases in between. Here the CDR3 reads CASSLGGGITGQYF. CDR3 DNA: TGTGCCAGCAGCTTAGGAGGCGGGATTACAGGGCAGTACTTC.

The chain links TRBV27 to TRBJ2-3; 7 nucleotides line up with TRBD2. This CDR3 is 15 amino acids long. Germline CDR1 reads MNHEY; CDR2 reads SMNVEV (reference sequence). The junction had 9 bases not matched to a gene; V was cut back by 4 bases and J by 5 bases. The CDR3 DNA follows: TGTGCCAGCAGTTCGACGCGGGAGCGGGGAGATACGCAGTATTTT. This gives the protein CASSSTRERGDTQYF.

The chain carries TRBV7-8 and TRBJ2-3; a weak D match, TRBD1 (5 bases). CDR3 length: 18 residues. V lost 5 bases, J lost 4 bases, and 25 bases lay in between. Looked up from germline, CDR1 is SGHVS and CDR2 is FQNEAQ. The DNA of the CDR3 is TGTGCCAGCAGCCCCGTCAACCTCAGGGAAAGGGTCCCAGATACGCAGTATTTT. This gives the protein CASSPVNLRERVPDTQYF.

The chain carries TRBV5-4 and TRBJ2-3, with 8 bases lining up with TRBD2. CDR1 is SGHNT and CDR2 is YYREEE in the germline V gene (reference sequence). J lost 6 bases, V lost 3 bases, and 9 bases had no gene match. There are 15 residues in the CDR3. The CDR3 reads CASSSKRESGDTQYF. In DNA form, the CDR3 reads TGTGCCAGCAGCTCGAAGCGGGAGTCTGGCGATACGCAGTATTTT. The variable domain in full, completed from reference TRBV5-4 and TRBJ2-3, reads ETGVTQSPTHLIKTRGQQVTLRCSSQSGHNTVSWYQQALGQGPQFIFQYYREEENGRGNFPPRFSGLQFPNYSSELNVNALELDDSALYLCASSSKRESGDTQYFGPGTRLTVL.

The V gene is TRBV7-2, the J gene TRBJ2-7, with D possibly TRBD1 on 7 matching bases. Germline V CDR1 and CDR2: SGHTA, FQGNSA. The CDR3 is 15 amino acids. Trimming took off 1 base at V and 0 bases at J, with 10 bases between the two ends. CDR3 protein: CASSLGRDSSYEQYF. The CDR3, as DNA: TGTGCCAGCAGCTTAGGGCGGGACAGCTCCTACGAGCAGTACTTC.

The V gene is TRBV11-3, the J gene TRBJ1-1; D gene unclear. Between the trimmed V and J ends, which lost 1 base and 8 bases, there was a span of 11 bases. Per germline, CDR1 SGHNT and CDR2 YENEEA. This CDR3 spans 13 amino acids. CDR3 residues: CASSLGEGREAFF. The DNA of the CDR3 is TGTGCCAGCAGCTTAGGGGAGGGCCGCGAAGCTTTCTTT.

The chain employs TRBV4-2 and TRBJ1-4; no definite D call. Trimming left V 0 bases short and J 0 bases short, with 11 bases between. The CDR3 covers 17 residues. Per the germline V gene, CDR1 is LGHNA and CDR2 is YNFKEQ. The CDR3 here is CASSQETQSATNEKLFF. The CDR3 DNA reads TGTGCCAGCAGCCAAGAGACGCAGAGTGCAACTAATGAAAAACTGTTTTTT.